A single sample gave rise to the 26 T cell receptor beta chains below, sequenced in a study of cytomegalovirus exposure and HLA in healthy donors. This PCR relied on a set of 60 Vbeta primers and 13 Jbeta primers. Generated by immunoSEQ multiplex PCR, the TCRdb table keeps only in-frame clones and is missing some. The sample lists about 150,000 clones, about 68% occurring once. Material: PBMCs. The receptors here all came from a man aged 25 to 40 in good health and CMV-seronegative.

The rearrangement uses TRBV5-8 and TRBJ1-6; a possible D gene is TRBD1 (6 bases). V lost 4 bases and J lost 7, with 12 bases in between. The CDR3 extends over 14 amino acids. The V gene's germline CDR1 is SGHTS and CDR2 YDEGEE. Here the CDR3 DNA reads TGTGCCAGCAGCCGTTACAGGGAAAATTCACCCCTCCACTTT. It yields the protein CASSRYRENSPLHF.

This clone occurred once. The chain links TRBV27 to TRBJ1-1; 9 bases line up with TRBD1. The CDR3 loop spans 14 amino acids. Germline V gene sequence: CDR1 MNHEY, CDR2 SMNVEV (reference sequence). J gave up 1 base and V 6 bases, and 3 bases lay outside the gene matches. The CDR3 loop is CASSEQGANTEAFF. In DNA form, the CDR3 reads TGTGCCAGCAGCGAACAGGGGGCGAACACTGAAGCTTTCTTT.

A remark on this clone: Germline and junction disagree at one end, which may indicate a read error. This sequence joins TRBV5-8 and TRBJ2-2, with no clear D. Germline CDR1 reads SGHTS; CDR2 reads YDEGEE. CDR3 length equals 18 residues. CDR3 amino acids: CASSPTHLGISNTRELFF. CDR3 nucleotide sequence: TGTGCCAGCAGCCCCACACATTTGGGCATTTCGAACACCAGGGAGCTGTTTTTT.

The chain uses TRBV2 and TRBJ2-6, with TRBD1 matching 7 bases. With V trimmed by 6 bases and J by 0 bases, 14 bases remained unmatched. CDR3 length: 19 residues. The germline V gene has CDR1 SNHLY and CDR2 FYNNEI. The CDR3 here is CASRLTYRGRSSGANVLTF. DNA for the CDR3: TGTGCCAGCAGGTTAACCTACAGGGGTCGGAGCTCTGGGGCCAACGTCCTGACTTTC.

The chain joins TRBV9 to TRBJ1-1; 7 bases line up with TRBD1. Germline V gives CDR1 SGDLS, CDR2 YYNGEE. V dropped 3 bases and J dropped 3; count of bases not matched to a gene: 8. This CDR3 is 15 amino acids long. The CDR3: CASSGTTGFDTEAFF. For the CDR3, the DNA is TGTGCCAGCAGCGGAACGACAGGGTTCGACACTGAAGCTTTCTTT.

The genes are TRBV4-1 and TRBJ1-2, with 9 bases matching TRBD1. CDR1 and CDR2 (germline): MGHRA, YSYEKL. The J segment lost 5 bases and the V segment lost 3 bases, leaving 4 bases of the junction unmatched. The CDR3 is 14 residues long. For the CDR3, the DNA is TGCGCCAGCAGCCAGGGACAGGGTAAGTATGGCTACACCTTC. It translates to CASSQGQGKYGYTF.

The gene calls are TRBV5-6 and TRBJ1-5, with 7 bases lining up with TRBD1. Germline CDR1 SGHDT, CDR2 YYEEEE. With V trimmed by 0 bases and J by 5 bases, 2 bases remained unmatched. The CDR3 consists of 14 residues. The CDR3 sequence is CASSLGQGDQPQHF. The DNA of the CDR3 is TGTGCCAGCAGCTTGGGGCAGGGGGATCAGCCCCAGCATTTT.

The CDR3 sequence is CASSPRQGVMYF. For the CDR3, the DNA is TGTGCCAGCTCACCGCGACAGGGAGTAATGTACTTC. This sequence joins TRBV18 and TRBJ2-7, with 7 bases that match TRBD1. V gave up 3 bases and J gave up 12 bases; unmatched junction bases: 8. The CDR3 spans 12 residues. Germline V gene sequence: CDR1 KGHSH, CDR2 LQKENI. The whole variable domain, filled in from reference TRBV18 and TRBJ2-7, reads NAGVMQNPRHLVRRRGQEARLRCSPMKGHSHVYWYRQLPEEGLKFMVYLQKENIIDESGMPKERFSAEFPKEGPSILRIQQVVRGDSAAYFCASSPRQGVMYFGPGTRLTVT.

The V gene is TRBV27, the J gene TRBJ2-1; 7 bases align to TRBD1. J was trimmed by 8 bases and V by 0 bases; bases with no gene match: 1. CDR3 length equals 13 residues. The germline V gene has CDR1 MNHEY and CDR2 SMNVEV (reference sequence). CDR3 coding DNA: TGTGCCAGCAGTTTATCAGGGGGCTATGAGCAGTTCTTC. Protein: CASSLSGGYEQFF.

The rearrangement links TRBV4-2 to TRBJ2-7, with 11 nucleotides matching TRBD2. Germline trimming cut 0 bases from V and 0 bases from J; bases unmatched to any gene: 1. This CDR3 has 16 amino acids. The germline V gene has CDR1 LGHNA and CDR2 YNFKEQ. The CDR3 reads CASSQETSGNSYEQYF. For the CDR3, the DNA is TGTGCCAGCAGCCAAGAGACTAGCGGGAACTCCTACGAGCAGTACTTC.

This clone appeared a few times. The chain links TRBV5-1 to TRBJ2-1, with 9 bases matching TRBD2. V gave up 3 bases and J gave up 5 bases; unmatched junction bases: 6. The germline V gene has CDR1 SGHRS and CDR2 YFSETQ. The CDR3 sequence is 15 residues long. In DNA, the CDR3 is TGCGCCAGCAGCTGGCTGGCGGGGGGGAACAATGAGCAGTTCTTC. Protein sequence: CASSWLAGGNNEQFF.

The chain uses TRBV15 and TRBJ2-7; weak D call: TRBD2 (6 bases). CDR1 is LNHNV and CDR2 is YYDKDF in the germline V gene (reference sequence). The CDR3 has 14 amino acids. With 5 bases removed from V and 1 base from J, the gap between germline ends came to 12 bases. In DNA, the CDR3 is TGTGCCACCAGCGGAACCGGGGGTTCCTACGAGCAGTACTTC. It specifies CATSGTGGSYEQYF.

The chain joins TRBV7-6 to TRBJ2-2; D not resolved. Germline-derived CDR1 and CDR2 are SGHVS and FNYEAQ. The CDR3 contains 14 residues. The germline V and J ends were trimmed by 3 bases and 5 bases, with 10 bases remaining between them. The CDR3 region has the DNA TGTGCCAGCAGCTTGGCGGCCGGTACCGGGGAGCTGTTTTTT. Amino acid sequence: CASSLAAGTGELFF. Supplemented by reference TRBV7-6 and TRBJ2-2, the full variable domain reads GAGVSQSPRYKVTKRGQDVALRCDPISGHVSLYWYRQALGQGPEFLTYFNYEAQQDKSGLPNDRFSAERPEGSISTLTIQRTEQRDSAMYRCASSLAAGTGELFFGEGSRLTVL.

The chain joins TRBV6-4 to TRBJ2-7, with no clear D. The V end was cut by 2 bases, the J end by 1 base, with 15 bases between. The CDR3 extends over 16 amino acids. The V gene's germline CDR1 is MRHNA and CDR2 SNTAGT. In nucleotides, the CDR3 is TGTGCCAGCAGTGACCTGGAAGTCAGGCGTTCCTACGAGCAGTACTTC. It is translated as CASSDLEVRRSYEQYF.

This chain joins TRBV28 and TRBJ2-7; TRBD2 matches at 13 bases. J gave up 4 bases and V 7 bases, and 7 bases lay outside the gene matches. This CDR3 comprises 15 residues. Germline V gene data show CDR1 as MDHEN and CDR2 as SYDVKM. The CDR3 nucleotides read TGTGCCAGCACCCCGGAACTAGCGGGGGGGTACGAGCAGTACTTC. This encodes CASTPELAGGYEQYF.

The CDR3 spells CASSGTGYGYTF. The CDR3 DNA is TGTGCCAGCAGCGGAACAGGGTATGGCTACACCTTC. The J gene is TRBJ1-2, the V gene TRBV13; perhaps TRBD1 as D (6 bases). Germline V gives CDR1 PRHDT, CDR2 FYEKMQ (reference sequence). The V end lost 5 bases, the J end lost 5 bases, and 9 bases lay between the germline ends. The CDR3 length is 12 residues.

The V and J genes are TRBV6-5 and TRBJ1-1; 7 bases align to TRBD1. The CDR3 covers 13 residues. Germline CDR1 reads MNHEY; CDR2 reads SVGAGI. The ends lost 8 bases at V and 1 base at J; junction bases unmatched: 4. The CDR3 sequence: CASVDRANTEAFF. The CDR3 nucleotides read TGTGCCAGCGTAGACAGGGCGAACACTGAAGCTTTCTTT.

The gene calls are TRBV7-8 and TRBJ2-7, with 9 bases matching TRBD1. With V trimmed by 11 bases and J by 2 bases, 10 bases remained unmatched. Looked up from germline, CDR1 is SGHVS and CDR2 is FQNEAQ. The CDR3 extends over 14 amino acids. The DNA for the CDR3 is TGTGCCTGTCGATCGGACAGGGGACCCTACGAGCAGTACTTC. Its protein product is CACRSDRGPYEQYF.

This chain uses TRBV2 with TRBJ2-7, with 8 bases matching TRBD1. Germline V lookup: CDR1 SNHLY, CDR2 FYNNEI. The CDR3 length is 16 residues. V was pared by 3 bases and J by 1 base, with 8 bases of the junction left unmatched. CDR3 in DNA: TGTGCCAGCAGTGACCTTGGACAGGGACTTTCCTACGAGCAGTACTTC. As protein: CASSDLGQGLSYEQYF.

A few counts support this clone. Other DNA variants within this sample encode the same CDR3. V and J are TRBV6-1 and TRBJ2-2; D is ambiguous. Germline V gene data show CDR1 as MNHNS and CDR2 as SASEGT. Trimming removed 0 bases from V and 8 bases from J, with 7 bases in between. This CDR3 spans 13 amino acids. The CDR3: CASSEALTGELFF. The CDR3 DNA reads TGTGCCAGCAGTGAAGCGCTAACTGGGGAGCTGTTTTTT.

This clone was detected ten times or more. The chain combines TRBV5-6 with TRBJ1-4; no clear D gene. Germline V gene sequence: CDR1 SGHDT, CDR2 YYEEEE. Trimming took off 2 bases at V and 10 bases at J, with 12 bases between the two ends. The CDR3 consists of 13 residues. The CDR3 reads CASSFSGFGKLFF. The CDR3 DNA reads as TGTGCCAGCAGCTTCTCGGGGTTTGGAAAACTGTTTTTT.

Concerning this clone itself: The junction differs from germline at one of its ends, possibly a read error. The chain combines TRBV28 with TRBJ2-7; D is unresolved. In germline, CDR1 is MDHEN, CDR2 SYDVKM. This CDR3 has 12 amino acids. The CDR3 region is CASSLPSSEQYF. DNA for the CDR3: TGTGCCAGCAGTTTACCGTCCTCCGAGCAGTACTTC.

V gene TRBV20-1 combines with J gene TRBJ2-7, with a tentative D call TRBD2 (6 bases). Germline loops: CDR1 DFQATT, CDR2 SNEGSKA (reference sequence). Trimming took 2 bases from V and 6 from J, leaving 8 bases between them. The CDR3 spans 11 residues. In nucleotides, the CDR3 is TGCAGTGCTAGAAGCGGGTTCGAGCAGTACTTC. This codes for CSARSGFEQYF.

This clone was seen once. The junction differs from germline at one of its ends, possibly a read error. This chain uses TRBV10-3 with TRBJ1-2; D uncertain. CDR3 length: 14 residues. Germline CDR1 ENHRY, CDR2 SYGVKD. CDR3 DNA sequence: TGTGCCATCAGTGAGGGAATCGAAAACTATGGCTACCCCTTC. Translated, it gives CAISEGIENYGYPF.

This clone was seen a few times. J is TRBJ2-2 and V is TRBV7-6; 11 bases are a match to TRBD2. Looked up from germline, CDR1 is SGHVS and CDR2 is FNYEAQ. The CDR3 runs 18 residues. Trimming took 5 bases from V and 4 from J; bases not matched to a gene: 12. The DNA of the CDR3 is TGTGCCAGCAGCCGTAGCGGGGGGGCCTTGGCGAGCACCGGGGAGCTGTTTTTT. This encodes CASSRSGGALASTGELFF.

This clone occurred once. The V and J genes are TRBV25-1 and TRBJ2-1; TRBD1 matches at 7 bases. Germline V gene lookup returns CDR1 MGHDK and CDR2 SYGVNS. J gave up 2 bases and V 1 base, and 5 bases lay outside the gene matches. This CDR3 has 16 residues. This CDR3 reads CASSELTGDAYNEQFF. In nucleotides, the CDR3 is TGTGCCAGCAGTGAATTAACAGGGGATGCCTACAATGAGCAGTTCTTC.